The next 7 T cell receptor beta chains were all read from a single sample in a study of shared T cell receptors in the human thymus. Generated by immunoSEQ multiplex PCR, the TCRdb table keeps only in-frame clones and is missing some. Of about 660,000 clones listed, about 87% are singletons. These records were also assigned to another study, of human thymus T cells.

Source material: thymocytes. All receptors come from a boy younger than two with a congenital heart defect.

The chain uses TRBV7-8 and TRBJ1-5, with D perhaps matching TRBD1 (5 bases). The CDR3 sequence is 14 residues long. Trimming cost V 5 bases and J 5 bases, with 13 bases left between them. Germline V gives CDR1 SGHVS, CDR2 FQNEAQ. The CDR3 is CASSHGGGDQPQHF. CDR3 bases: TGTGCCAGCAGCCACGGGGGAGGGGATCAGCCCCAGCATTTT.

Only a few counts were recorded for this clone. This chain connects TRBV19 to TRBJ2-1; no reliable D call. The germline V gene encodes CDR1 LNHDA and CDR2 SQIVND (reference sequence). Trimming shortened V by 5 bases and J by 2 bases, and 10 bases separated the two germline ends. There are 14 residues in the CDR3. The CDR3 coding sequence is TGTGCCAGTAGTCGGAGTTCGGCCTACAATGAGCAGTTCTTC. As protein: CASSRSSAYNEQFF.

This rearrangement joins TRBV2 to TRBJ2-1, with 14 bases lining up with TRBD2. The germline CDR1 and CDR2 sequences are SNHLY and FYNNEI. The CDR3 is made up of 22 amino acids. Trimming cost V 3 bases and J 12 bases; bases outside gene matches: 28. The DNA for the CDR3 is TGTGCCAGCAGTGATAGTAGTGTCGATGGGACTAGCGGGAGAGCCACCTGGTTGGGGCAGTTCTTC. This translates into CASSDSSVDGTSGRATWLGQFF.

V is TRBV7-9 and J is TRBJ2-3; 11 bases are a match to TRBD1. The CDR3 runs to 15 residues. Unmatched junction bases numbered 2, after V lost 1 base and J lost 5 bases. In germline, CDR1 is SEHNR, CDR2 FQNEAQ (reference sequence). Here the CDR3 DNA reads TGTGCCAGCAGCTTAGGGACAGGGGGCTTAGATACGCAGTATTTT. Translation: CASSLGTGGLDTQYF.

CDR3 sequence: CASSTGGDTEAFF. Written as DNA, the CDR3 is TGTGCCAGTAGTACCGGGGGGGACACTGAAGCTTTCTTT. The rearrangement links TRBV19 to TRBJ1-1; a possible D gene is TRBD1 (5 bases). CDR1 is LNHDA and CDR2 is SQIVND in the germline V gene (reference sequence). The CDR3 totals 13 residues. V lost 4 bases and J lost 3, with 9 bases in between.

The CDR3 coding sequence is TGTGCCAGCAGCTCGGCCTACAGGGTACCATCACCCCTCCACTTT. Its protein product is CASSSAYRVPSPLHF. The chain is built from TRBV13 and TRBJ1-6; D perhaps matches TRBD1 (6 bases). The CDR3 is 15 amino acids. Germline V gives CDR1 PRHDT, CDR2 FYEKMQ (reference sequence). V lost 4 bases and J lost 10, with 17 bases in between.

The chain couples TRBV9 to TRBJ1-6; the D gene is possibly TRBD1 (6 bases). V was trimmed by 3 bases and J by 4 bases, leaving 17 bases between them. From germline, CDR1 is SGDLS and CDR2 YYNGEE. This CDR3 spans 17 amino acids. CDR3 DNA sequence: TGTGCCAGCAGCGCCGGGGAGGGGGTATCGTATAATTCACCCCTCCACTTT. As protein: CASSAGEGVSYNSPLHF.